This TCR beta chain derives from a study of OX40 agonist ivuxolimab in advanced cancers. Study background: Administration of intravenous ivuxolimab to patients occurred every 2 weeks at 0.01 to 10 mg/kg. Three patients got partial responses; one had hepatocellular carcinoma and two had cutaneous melanoma. Participants averaged approximately 60 years of age (range 23 to 79) and were over 75% male. General observations from the study: Expanded clones were, on average, more numerous among CD8+ T cells than CD4+.

Comment on this clone: Its target is not known.

Clones were sequenced by immunoSEQ multiplex PCR, and TCRdb holds only the in-frame ones, with some missing. Of tens of thousands of clones in the sample, around 87% were seen once. Per germline, CDR1 MNHNS and CDR2 SASEGT. The ends were cut back, 2 bases at V and 6 bases at J, with 12 bases in the middle. The CDR3 is 14 amino acids. Specimen: CD4+ or CD8+ T cells sorted from blood, collected in a trial of the OX40 agonist ivuxolimab. The source of this sequence is an adult with an advanced solid tumor such as melanoma, head and neck, liver or kidney cancer. The V and J genes are TRBV6-1 and TRBJ2-3, with D tentatively TRBD1 (5 bases). CDR3 nucleotide sequence: TGTGCCAGCAGTGAAAAGGGGCCTAGGGATACGCAGTATTTT. As protein: CASSEKGPRDTQYF.